A selection of T cell receptor beta chains follows, all from one sample in a study of response to subunit inactivated influenza vaccine. TCRdb used MiXCR to reprocess the RT-PCR reads, holding one entry per CDR3 protein. The sample lists about 700,000 distinct CDR3 sequences, 13% to 15% seen once, with less than 9% in the top ten. The material was PBMCs from blood, obtained around two weeks before vaccination. Source of these receptors: a middle-aged man who received an inactivated influenza vaccine. The CDR3 runs from the conserved cysteine through the conserved F or W. D genes are given only for firm matches. Rows may omit the clone size; those that give it use once, few, many or a size class.

CDR3 | DNA | J | V | length | size | D
CASSSSGQSRSYEQYF | TGTGCCAGCAGCTCCTCCGGGCAGAGTCGCTCCTACGAGCAGTACTTC | TRBJ2-7 | TRBV11-2 | 16 | . | .
CASGSGDTDTQYF | TGTGCCAGTGGGAGCGGGGACACAGATACGCAGTATTTT | TRBJ2-3 | TRBV19 | 13 | . | TRBD2
CASSLGRLAYEQYF | TGTGCCAGCAGTTTGGGCAGATTGGCCTACGAGCAGTACTTC | TRBJ2-7 | TRBV7-2 | 14 | many | .
CASTHWGRDTQYF | TGTGCCAGCACCCACTGGGGACGGGATACGCAGTATTTT | TRBJ2-3 | TRBV6-2/TRBV6-3 | 13 | few | .
CASSPGLAGVTGEQFF | TGTGCCAGCAGCCCGGGACTAGCGGGTGTTACCGGTGAGCAGTTCTTC | TRBJ2-1 | TRBV3-1 | 16 | . | TRBD2
CSAREIYEQYF | TGCAGTGCTAGAGAAATTTACGAGCAGTACTTC | TRBJ2-7 | TRBV20-1 | 11 | few | .
CASSFDRNSPLHF | TGTGCCAGCAGCTTCGACAGAAATTCACCCCTCCACTTT | TRBJ1-6 | TRBV7-2 | 13 | . | .
CASNTGGREQYF | TGTGCCAGCAATACAGGGGGACGCGAGCAGTACTTC | TRBJ2-7 | TRBV12-3/TRBV12-4 | 12 | . | TRBD1
CASSLPGTAVRNEQFF | TGTGCCAGCAGCTTACCCGGGACAGCGGTTAGGAATGAGCAGTTCTTC | TRBJ2-1 | TRBV7-9 | 16 | few | TRBD1
CASSLAVGGGRVQYF | TGTGCCAGCAGCTTAGCGGTGGGGGGGGGACGGGTGCAGTACTTC | TRBJ2-7 | TRBV7-2 | 15 | . | TRBD2
CSVKRSDTQYF | TGCAGTGTGAAGCGGTCTGATACGCAGTATTTT | TRBJ2-3 | TRBV20-1 | 11 | . | .
CASSSANNPAGELFF | TGCGCCAGCAGCTCAGCCAATAACCCCGCCGGGGAGCTGTTTTTT | TRBJ2-2 | TRBV5-1 | 15 | few | .
CASSYAGTSGSRSYEQYF | TGTGCCAGCAGCTATGCGGGGACTAGCGGGAGTCGGTCCTACGAGCAGTACTTC | TRBJ2-7 | TRBV6-5 | 18 | . | TRBD2
CASSLAWGATGELFF | TGTGCCAGCAGCCTAGCCTGGGGGGCCACCGGGGAGCTGTTTTTT | TRBJ2-2 | TRBV7-2 | 15 | few | .
CASSLDTSSYEQYF | TGCGCCAGCAGCTTGGATACATCCTCCTACGAGCAGTACTTC | TRBJ2-7 | TRBV5-1 | 14 | . | .
CASSASGGGYTF | TGTGCCAGCAGCGCCTCAGGGGGTGGCTACACCTTC | TRBJ1-2 | TRBV7-9 | 12 | . | TRBD1
CSAGNQGQGDEQYF | TGCAGTGCAGGGAACCAAGGACAGGGCGACGAGCAGTACTTC | TRBJ2-7 | TRBV20-1 | 14 | few | TRBD1
CATSRVEVSKGYTF | TGTGCCACCAGCAGAGTCGAGGTATCGAAAGGCTACACCTTC | TRBJ1-2 | TRBV15 | 14 | few | .
CSAEGGAEKDTQYF | TGCAGTGCAGAAGGGGGGGCTGAGAAAGATACGCAGTATTTT | TRBJ2-3 | TRBV20-1 | 14 | . | .
CASSLYSGTGASNYGYTF | TGTGCCAGCAGCTTATATTCCGGGACAGGGGCGAGTAACTATGGCTACACCTTC | TRBJ1-2 | TRBV11-2 | 18 | few | TRBD1
CASSEPRDTSLSETQYF | TGTGCCAGCAGTGAGCCCCGGGACACCTCCTTGAGTGAGACCCAGTACTTC | TRBJ2-5 | TRBV12-3/TRBV12-4 | 17 | few | .
CASSLEGARQETQYF | TGTGCCAGCAGTTTAGAGGGGGCGCGGCAAGAGACCCAGTACTTC | TRBJ2-5 | TRBV12-3/TRBV12-4 | 15 | . | TRBD1
CASREDRAMGQPQHF | TGTGCCAGCAGAGAGGACAGGGCTATGGGGCAGCCCCAGCATTTT | TRBJ1-5 | TRBV7-8 | 15 | . | TRBD1
CAISGGTASYNEQFF | TGTGCCATCAGTGGGGGTACTGCCTCCTACAATGAGCAGTTCTTC | TRBJ2-1 | TRBV10-3 | 15 | once | .
CASSYSRGWGETQYF | TGTGCCAGCAGTTACTCCCGTGGATGGGGGGAGACCCAGTACTTC | TRBJ2-5 | TRBV6-5 | 15 | few | .
CSEVASGLETQYF | TGCAGTGAAGTGGCTAGCGGGCTAGAGACCCAGTACTTC | TRBJ2-5 | TRBV20-1 | 13 | many | TRBD2
CASSLVGGETQYF | TGTGCCAGCAGCTTAGTTGGGGGGGAGACCCAGTACTTC | TRBJ2-5 | TRBV7-2 | 13 | many | .
CASRTGTVLEQYF | TGTGCCAGCAGGACCGGGACAGTGCTCGAGCAGTACTTC | TRBJ2-7 | TRBV6-2/TRBV6-3 | 13 | once | TRBD1
CASSPYDRQYGYTF | TGTGCCAGCAGCCCGTATGACAGGCAATATGGCTACACCTTC | TRBJ1-2 | TRBV5-4 | 14 | few | .
CASSSLLAGAGETQYF | TGTGCCAGCAGCTCCCTACTAGCGGGAGCAGGGGAGACCCAGTACTTC | TRBJ2-5 | TRBV5-4 | 16 | few | TRBD2
CATTGNKRSPLHF | TGTGCCACCACGGGAAATAAGAGGTCACCCCTCCACTTT | TRBJ1-6 | TRBV6-1 | 13 | few | .
CSADGGTTGELFF | TGCAGCGCCGACGGGGGTACCACCGGGGAGCTGTTTTTT | TRBJ2-2 | TRBV29-1 | 13 | few | .
CASSLRWQGVDEQFF | TGTGCCAGCAGTCTAAGGTGGCAGGGGGTCGATGAGCAGTTCTTC | TRBJ2-1 | TRBV11-2 | 15 | . | TRBD1
CASSLDLLFGELFF | TGTGCCAGCAGCTTAGACCTCCTCTTCGGGGAGCTGTTTTTT | TRBJ2-2 | TRBV7-9 | 14 | . | .
CASSYAASQPQHF | TGTGCCAGCAGTTACGCAGCTAGTCAGCCCCAGCATTTT | TRBJ1-5 | TRBV6-5 | 13 | many | .
CSGSRQNTEAFF | TGCAGCGGTTCACGGCAGAACACTGAAGCTTTCTTT | TRBJ1-1 | TRBV29-1 | 12 | few | .
CSVILQGPYGYTF | TGCAGCGTTATCCTACAGGGCCCCTATGGCTACACCTTC | TRBJ1-2 | TRBV29-1 | 13 | . | .
CSVVDRGLENEQYF | TGCAGCGTTGTCGACAGGGGACTAGAAAACGAGCAGTACTTC | TRBJ2-7 | TRBV29-1 | 14 | . | .
CASSLNRLQGNNNEQFF | TGTGCCAGCAGCTTAAACCGTTTGCAGGGAAACAACAATGAGCAGTTCTTC | TRBJ2-1 | TRBV7-9 | 17 | . | .
CASSLGQNTEAFF | TGTGCCAGCAGCTTAGGACAGAACACTGAAGCTTTCTTT | TRBJ1-1 | TRBV12-3/TRBV12-4 | 13 | many | .
CASSLEQAANTEAFF | TGCGCCAGCAGCTTGGAACAGGCGGCGAACACTGAAGCTTTCTTT | TRBJ1-1 | TRBV5-1 | 15 | many | .
CASSQNRANFYQETQYF | TGTGCCAGCAGCCAAAACCGGGCCAACTTCTACCAAGAGACCCAGTACTTC | TRBJ2-5 | TRBV7-8 | 17 | . | .
CASSAGTVKETQYF | TGCGCCAGCAGCGCTGGGACAGTCAAAGAGACCCAGTACTTC | TRBJ2-5 | TRBV5-1 | 14 | few | TRBD1
CASSQEALAKNIQYF | TGTGCCAGCAGCCAAGAGGCATTAGCCAAAAACATTCAGTACTTC | TRBJ2-4 | TRBV3-1 | 15 | . | .
CASSWATGELFF | TGTGCCAGCAGCTGGGCTACAGGGGAGCTGTTTTTT | TRBJ2-2 | TRBV7-2 | 12 | few | .
CAIRNDGGVFYNEQFF | TGTGCCATCAGGAACGACGGGGGGGTCTTCTACAATGAGCAGTTCTTC | TRBJ2-1 | TRBV10-3 | 16 | few | TRBD2
CASSYQGSEGELFF | TGCGCCAGCAGTTATCAGGGGAGCGAAGGGGAGCTGTTTTTT | TRBJ2-2 | TRBV5-1 | 14 | many | .
CASSSRRGEDSYEQYF | TGTGCCAGCAGTTCACGGAGGGGTGAAGACTCCTACGAGCAGTACTTC | TRBJ2-7 | TRBV6-2/TRBV6-3 | 16 | few | .
CSVGVRREGRDEQYF | TGCAGCGTTGGGGTCCGGCGGGAGGGAAGGGACGAGCAGTACTTC | TRBJ2-7 | TRBV29-1 | 15 | . | TRBD2
CAISVSGTLTDTQYF | TGTGCCATCAGTGTTAGCGGGACCCTCACAGATACGCAGTATTTT | TRBJ2-3 | TRBV10-3 | 15 | . | TRBD2
CASSRDRVEETQYF | TGTGCCAGCAGCAGGGACAGGGTGGAAGAGACCCAGTACTTC | TRBJ2-5 | TRBV7-9 | 14 | . | TRBD1
CASSLGQGAFYEQYF | TGTGCCAGCAGCTTAGGACAGGGGGCCTTCTACGAGCAGTACTTC | TRBJ2-7 | TRBV7-3 | 15 | few | TRBD1
CSTRESDTQYF | TGCAGTACTAGAGAATCCGATACGCAGTATTTT | TRBJ2-3 | TRBV20-1 | 11 | . | .
CASRLIWGKLFF | TGTGCCAGCAGACTAATTTGGGGGAAACTGTTTTTT | TRBJ1-4 | TRBV12-3/TRBV12-4 | 12 | few | .
CASSQERLVQGRYGYTF | TGCGCCAGCAGCCAAGAGAGGCTTGTACAGGGTCGCTATGGCTACACCTTC | TRBJ1-2 | TRBV4-3 | 17 | few | .
CASSLKGLAGVTYEQYF | TGTGCCAGCAGTTTAAAGGGACTAGCGGGAGTGACCTACGAGCAGTACTTC | TRBJ2-7 | TRBV27 | 17 | few | TRBD2
CASSPDRDFNQPQHF | TGTGCCAGCAGTCCCGACAGGGACTTCAATCAGCCCCAGCATTTT | TRBJ1-5 | TRBV12-3/TRBV12-4 | 15 | . | TRBD1
CASSLRKTAEAFF | TGTGCCAGCAGTCTGAGGAAAACGGCTGAAGCTTTCTTT | TRBJ1-1 | TRBV6-1 | 13 | many | .